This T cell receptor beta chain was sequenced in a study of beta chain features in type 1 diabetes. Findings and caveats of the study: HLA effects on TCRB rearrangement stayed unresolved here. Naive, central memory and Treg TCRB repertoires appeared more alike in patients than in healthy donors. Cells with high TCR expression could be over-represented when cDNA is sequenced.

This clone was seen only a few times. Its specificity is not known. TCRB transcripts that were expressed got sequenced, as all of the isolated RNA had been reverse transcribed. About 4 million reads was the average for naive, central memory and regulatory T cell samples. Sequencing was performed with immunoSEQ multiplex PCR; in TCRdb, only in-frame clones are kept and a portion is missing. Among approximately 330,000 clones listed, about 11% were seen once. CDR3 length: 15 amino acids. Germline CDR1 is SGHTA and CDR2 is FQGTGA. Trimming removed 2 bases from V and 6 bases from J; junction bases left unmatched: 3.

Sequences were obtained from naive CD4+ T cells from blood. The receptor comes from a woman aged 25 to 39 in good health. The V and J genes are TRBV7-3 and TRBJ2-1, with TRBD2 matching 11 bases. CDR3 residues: CASSLGLAGPNEQFF. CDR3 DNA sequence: TGTGCCAGCAGCTTAGGACTAGCGGGCCCCAATGAGCAGTTCTTC.